This T cell receptor (beta chain) was identified during a study of cytomegalovirus exposure and HLA in healthy donors. It was with 60 Vbeta and 13 Jbeta primers that the PCR ran. Here immunoSEQ multiplex PCR was the method, and the copy in TCRdb shows in-frame clones only, minus some. Of roughly 190,000 clones listed, approximately 65% were seen once; the top ten hold around 3%. J was trimmed by 5 bases and V by 6 bases; bases with no gene match: 3. This CDR3 is 12 amino acids long. Germline CDR1 reads MNHNS; CDR2 reads SASEGT. This sequence joins TRBV6-1 and TRBJ1-1, with TRBD1 matching over 7 bases. The sample was PBMCs. The TCR originated in a man aged 40-49 years in good health and CMV-seronegative. The CDR3 loop reads CASRTGKTEAFF. CDR3 bases: TGTGCCAGCAGGACAGGGAAAACTGAAGCTTTCTTT.